This record concerns one T cell receptor (beta chain) sequence. The antigen remains unidentified. TCRbeta libraries were built with three rounds of nested PCR, modified from ARM-PCR. TCRdb passed the multiplex PCR reads through MiXCR, listing each CDR3 protein once. The profile shows under 150,000 distinct CDR3 sequences, 66% of them singletons. This specimen comes from a study of tumor and adjacent non-tumor tissue in lung cancer. Findings of the study overall: TCR diversity was significantly greater in tumor than normal lung tissue. In normal lung, the top 100 clones were significantly more dominant than in tumor.

The template was RNA from unsorted bulk tissue. Trimming took 5 bases from V and 3 from J, leaving 18 bases between them. This CDR3 spans 16 amino acids. This chain links TRBV12-3 or TRBV12-4 with TRBJ2-3; maybe TRBD2 (6 bases). This TCR was recovered from a man aged 25 to 40 with non-small cell lung cancer. Sequencing was performed on lung tumor tissue. The CDR3 region has the DNA TGTGCCAGCAGTCGGGGGATTTTCGCGGGAACAGATACGCAGTATTTT. Amino acids: CASSRGIFAGTDTQYF.